This TCR beta chain was captured in a study of T cell changes during pregnancy in multiple sclerosis. Sequenced by immunoSEQ multiplex PCR; TCRdb stores in-frame clones only, minus some. The sample yields tens of thousands of clones, more than 90% seen once. The germline V gene encodes CDR1 SQVTM and CDR2 ANQGSEA. V gave up 5 bases and J gave up 4 bases; unmatched junction bases: 8. The CDR3 covers 15 residues. The V call is TRBV29-1, the J call TRBJ1-1, with TRBD1 matching over 12 bases. This specimen was peripheral blood, taken in the second trimester of pregnancy. This TCR was sampled from a female donor with multiple sclerosis, enrolled in a pregnancy study. DNA for the CDR3: TGCAGCGTTTCCGGGACAGGGGGCGCAGGCACTGAAGCTTTCTTT. It specifies CSVSGTGGAGTEAFF.